This T cell receptor beta chain was found in a study of blood T cell repertoires in COVID-19. Study in general: Spain, Italy and the United States supplied samples that represented acute and convalescent COVID-19. In each case, the material was cDNA or gDNA derived from T cells, B-cell-depleted T cells, or PBMCs.

The protocol was immunoSEQ multiplex PCR, while the TCRdb copy is restricted to in-frame clones and leaves out a portion. The sample carries approximately 210,000 clones, about four fifths recorded once. Germline lookup yields CDR1 SGDLS and CDR2 YYNGEE. With V trimmed by 1 base and J by 1 base, 10 bases remained unmatched. The CDR3 extends over 19 amino acids. The receptor was derived from a woman in her 70s with active or convalescent COVID-19. This rearrangement joins TRBV9 to TRBJ2-2; 10 bases align to TRBD2. Sample: peripheral blood. The CDR3 DNA reads TGTGCCAGCAGCGTAAGGAGCGGGAGGGCCCCCCTGAACACCGGGGAGCTGTTTTTT. Amino acid sequence: CASSVRSGRAPLNTGELFF.